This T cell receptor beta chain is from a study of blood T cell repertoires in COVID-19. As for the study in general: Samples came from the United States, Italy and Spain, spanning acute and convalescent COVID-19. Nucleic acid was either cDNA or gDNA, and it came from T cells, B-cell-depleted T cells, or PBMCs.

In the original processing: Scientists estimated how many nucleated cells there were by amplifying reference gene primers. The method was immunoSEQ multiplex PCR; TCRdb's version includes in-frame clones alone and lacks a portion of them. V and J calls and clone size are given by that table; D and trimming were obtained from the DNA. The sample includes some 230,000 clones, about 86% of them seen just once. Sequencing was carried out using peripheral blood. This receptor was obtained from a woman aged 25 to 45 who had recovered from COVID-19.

CDR3 DNA: TGTGCCAGCAGCTTGGTAGGGGGTGGGGAGGGCAAAGAGACCCAGTACTTC. Protein: CASSLVGGGEGKETQYF. The chain recombines TRBV5-4 with TRBJ2-5; D possibly corresponds to TRBD2 (7 bases). V was trimmed by 0 bases and J by 3 bases, leaving 18 bases between them. Germline V lookup: CDR1 SGHNT, CDR2 YYREEE (reference sequence). The CDR3 contains 17 residues.